The clone carrying this T cell receptor (beta chain) was detected once. What it binds is unknown. These data are taken from a study of a mutant IDH1 vaccine in newly diagnosed glioma. The V gene's germline CDR1 is MDHEN and CDR2 SYDVKM. The CDR3 is 14 amino acids. V was shortened by 9 bases and J by 2 bases, with 16 bases between the two germline ends. Only in-frame clones appear in the TCRdb table, and some are missing; sequencing was by immunoSEQ multiplex PCR. This table has just under 80,000 clones, 90% to 95% appearing once. Time point described: week 5, during vaccination. Doses of 300 ug of mutant IDH1 20-mer peptide were given with topical imiquimod.

The TCR comes from a woman between 45 and 65 years old with glioma. The chain combines TRBV28 with TRBJ1-2; D is possibly TRBD1 (5 bases). Sequenced material: PBMCs, taken from a glioma patient whose treatment included an IDH1 peptide vaccine. DNA for the CDR3: TGTGCCAGTGGGGCGTTAACAGCGAACTATGGCTACACCTTC. This gives the protein CASGALTANYGYTF.